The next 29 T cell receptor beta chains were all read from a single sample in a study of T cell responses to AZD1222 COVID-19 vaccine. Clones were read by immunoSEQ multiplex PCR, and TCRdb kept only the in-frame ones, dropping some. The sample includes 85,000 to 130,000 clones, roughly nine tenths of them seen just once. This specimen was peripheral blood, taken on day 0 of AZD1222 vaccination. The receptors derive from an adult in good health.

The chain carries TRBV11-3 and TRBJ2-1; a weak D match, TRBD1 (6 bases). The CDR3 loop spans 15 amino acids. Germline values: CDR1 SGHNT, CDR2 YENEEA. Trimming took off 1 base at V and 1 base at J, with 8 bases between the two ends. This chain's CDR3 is CASSLGGGSYNEQFF. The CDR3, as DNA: TGTGCCAGCAGCTTAGGAGGGGGATCCTACAATGAGCAGTTCTTC.

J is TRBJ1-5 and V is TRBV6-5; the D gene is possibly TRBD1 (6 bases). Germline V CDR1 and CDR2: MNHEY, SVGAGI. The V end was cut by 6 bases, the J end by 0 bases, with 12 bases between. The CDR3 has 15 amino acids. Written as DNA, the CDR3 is TGTGCCAGCAGACGCGACAGGAATAGCAATCAGCCCCAGCATTTT. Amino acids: CASRRDRNSNQPQHF.

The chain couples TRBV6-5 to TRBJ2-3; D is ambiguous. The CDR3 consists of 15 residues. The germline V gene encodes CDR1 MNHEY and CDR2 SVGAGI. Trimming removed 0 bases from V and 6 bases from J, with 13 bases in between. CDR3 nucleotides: TGTGCCAGCAGTTACTCGAATCAACTGATGGATACGCAGTATTTT. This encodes CASSYSNQLMDTQYF.

The CDR3 DNA follows: TGTGCCAGCAGCCGCCGGACTAGCGGGTGGCCTTACGAGCAGTACTTC. This encodes CASSRRTSGWPYEQYF. The J gene is TRBJ2-7, the V gene TRBV13; 11 bases fit TRBD2. Per the germline V gene, CDR1 is PRHDT and CDR2 is FYEKMQ (reference sequence). CDR3 length: 16 residues. With 5 bases clipped from V and 4 bases from J, the junction kept 10 bases outside the gene matches.

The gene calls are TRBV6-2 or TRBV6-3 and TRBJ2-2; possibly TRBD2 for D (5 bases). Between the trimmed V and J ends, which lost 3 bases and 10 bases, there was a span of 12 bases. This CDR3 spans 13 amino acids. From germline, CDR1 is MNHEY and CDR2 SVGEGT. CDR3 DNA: TGTGCCAGCAGTTATTTCGCGGGTGTGGAGCTGTTTTTT. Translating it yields CASSYFAGVELFF.

CDR3 protein: CASSLTGSTDTQYF. The CDR3 DNA reads TGTGCCAGCAGCTTGACAGGGAGCACAGATACGCAGTATTTT. The V gene is TRBV5-4, the J gene TRBJ2-3, with D possibly TRBD1 on 6 matching bases. Germline CDR1 SGHNT, CDR2 YYREEE (reference sequence). There are 14 residues in the CDR3. V lost 1 base, J lost 0 bases, and 6 bases lay in between.

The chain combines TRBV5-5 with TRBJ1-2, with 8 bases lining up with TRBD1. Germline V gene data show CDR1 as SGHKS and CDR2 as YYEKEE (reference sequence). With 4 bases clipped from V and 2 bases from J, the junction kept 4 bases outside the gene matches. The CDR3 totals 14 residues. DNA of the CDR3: TGTGCCAGCAGCGGACGGACAGGGAACTATGGCTACACCTTC. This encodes CASSGRTGNYGYTF.

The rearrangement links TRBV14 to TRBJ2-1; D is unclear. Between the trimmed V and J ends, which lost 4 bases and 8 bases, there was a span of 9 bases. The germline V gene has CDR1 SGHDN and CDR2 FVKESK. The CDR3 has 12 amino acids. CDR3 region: CASSPVPYEQFF. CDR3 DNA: TGTGCCAGCAGCCCCGTGCCGTATGAGCAGTTCTTC.

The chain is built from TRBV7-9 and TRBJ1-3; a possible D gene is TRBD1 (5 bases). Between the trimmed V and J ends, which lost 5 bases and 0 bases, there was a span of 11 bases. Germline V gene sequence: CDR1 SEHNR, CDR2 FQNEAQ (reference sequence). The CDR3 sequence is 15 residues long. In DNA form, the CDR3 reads TGTGCCAGCAGCCTCCGGGGCAGCTCTGGAAACACCATATATTTT. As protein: CASSLRGSSGNTIYF.

DNA of the CDR3: TGTGCCAGCAGAACAACAGGGGGCTACGAAGCTTTCTTT. Its protein is CASRTTGGYEAFF. V gene TRBV5-6 combines with J gene TRBJ1-1; 9 bases map to TRBD1. In germline, CDR1 is SGHDT, CDR2 YYEEEE. V was clipped by 5 bases and J by 8 bases; unmatched bases: 7. The CDR3 consists of 13 residues.

The CDR3, as DNA: TGTGCCAGCAGTTTATTAGCGGGGGGTTACAATGAGCAGTTCTTC. It translates to CASSLLAGGYNEQFF. The chain combines TRBV27 with TRBJ2-1; 10 bases fit TRBD2. From germline, CDR1 is MNHEY and CDR2 SMNVEV (reference sequence). The CDR3 is 15 amino acids. J was trimmed by 4 bases and V by 1 base; bases with no gene match: 1.

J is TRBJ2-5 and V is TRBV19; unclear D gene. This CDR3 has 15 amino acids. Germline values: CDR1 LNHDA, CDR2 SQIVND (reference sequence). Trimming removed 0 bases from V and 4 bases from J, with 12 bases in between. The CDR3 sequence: CASSIDHTVGETQYF. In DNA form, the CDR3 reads TGTGCCAGTAGTATAGATCATACGGTCGGAGAGACCCAGTACTTC.

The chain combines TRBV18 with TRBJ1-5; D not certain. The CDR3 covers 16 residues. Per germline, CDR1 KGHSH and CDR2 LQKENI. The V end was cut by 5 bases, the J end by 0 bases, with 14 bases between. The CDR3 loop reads CASSAGPPYSNQPQHF. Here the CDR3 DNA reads TGTGCCAGCTCAGCTGGACCGCCTTATAGCAATCAGCCCCAGCATTTT.

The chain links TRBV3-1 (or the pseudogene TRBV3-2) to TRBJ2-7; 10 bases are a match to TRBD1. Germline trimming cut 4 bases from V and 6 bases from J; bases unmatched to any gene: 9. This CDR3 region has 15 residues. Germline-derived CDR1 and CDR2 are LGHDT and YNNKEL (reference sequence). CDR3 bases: TGTGCCAGCAGCCTCCGGGACAGGGGAACTCTCGAGCAGTACTTC. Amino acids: CASSLRDRGTLEQYF.

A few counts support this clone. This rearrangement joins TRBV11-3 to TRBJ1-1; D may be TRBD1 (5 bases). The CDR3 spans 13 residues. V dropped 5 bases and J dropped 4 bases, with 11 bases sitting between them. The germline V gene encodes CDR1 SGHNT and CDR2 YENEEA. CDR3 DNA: TGTGCCAGCAGCCCATTTGGGGGCACTGAAGCTTTCTTT. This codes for CASSPFGGTEAFF.

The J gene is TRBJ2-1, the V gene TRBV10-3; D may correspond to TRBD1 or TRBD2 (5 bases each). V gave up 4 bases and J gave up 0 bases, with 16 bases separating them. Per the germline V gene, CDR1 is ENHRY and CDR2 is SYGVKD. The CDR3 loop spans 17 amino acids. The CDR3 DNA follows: TGTGCCATCAGTGCGACCCTTGATGGGGGCTCCTACAATGAGCAGTTCTTC. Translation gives CAISATLDGGSYNEQFF.

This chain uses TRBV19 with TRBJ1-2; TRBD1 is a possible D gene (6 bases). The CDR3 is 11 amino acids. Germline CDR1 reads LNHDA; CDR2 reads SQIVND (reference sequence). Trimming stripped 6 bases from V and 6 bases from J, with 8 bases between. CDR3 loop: CASRQGDGYTF. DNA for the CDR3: TGTGCCAGTAGACAGGGAGATGGCTACACCTTC.

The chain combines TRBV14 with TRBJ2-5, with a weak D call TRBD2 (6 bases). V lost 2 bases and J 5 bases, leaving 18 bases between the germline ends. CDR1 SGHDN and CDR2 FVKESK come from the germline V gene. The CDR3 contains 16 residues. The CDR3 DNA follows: TGTGCCAGCAGCCAACGGCTAGCGTATCACTCGGAGACCCAGTACTTC. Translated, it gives CASSQRLAYHSETQYF.

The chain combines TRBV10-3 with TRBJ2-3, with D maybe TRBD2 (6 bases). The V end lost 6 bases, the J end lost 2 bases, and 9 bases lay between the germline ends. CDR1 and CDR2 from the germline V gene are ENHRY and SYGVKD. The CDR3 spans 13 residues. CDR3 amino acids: CAIRGGPTDTQYF. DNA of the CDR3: TGTGCCATCAGGGGGGGACCCACAGATACGCAGTATTTT.

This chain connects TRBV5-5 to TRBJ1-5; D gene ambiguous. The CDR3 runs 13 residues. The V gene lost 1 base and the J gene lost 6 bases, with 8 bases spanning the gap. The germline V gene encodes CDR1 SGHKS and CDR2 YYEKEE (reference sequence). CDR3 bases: TGTGCCAGCAGCTTGTACGGGGTTCAGCCCCAGCATTTT. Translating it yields CASSLYGVQPQHF.

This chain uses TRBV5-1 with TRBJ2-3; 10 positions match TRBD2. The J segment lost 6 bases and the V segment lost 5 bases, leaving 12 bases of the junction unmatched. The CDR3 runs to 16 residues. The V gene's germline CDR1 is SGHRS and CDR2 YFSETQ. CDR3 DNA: TGCGCCAGCAGAAGAGGGCTAGCGGGGGTGCGGGATACGCAGTATTTT. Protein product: CASRRGLAGVRDTQYF.

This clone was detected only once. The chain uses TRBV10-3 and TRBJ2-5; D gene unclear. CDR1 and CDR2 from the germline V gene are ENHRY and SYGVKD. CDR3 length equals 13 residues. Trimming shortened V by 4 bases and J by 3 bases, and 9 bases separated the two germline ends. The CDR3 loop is CAISGVVEETQYF. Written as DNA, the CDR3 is TGTGCCATCAGTGGGGTAGTTGAAGAGACCCAGTACTTC.

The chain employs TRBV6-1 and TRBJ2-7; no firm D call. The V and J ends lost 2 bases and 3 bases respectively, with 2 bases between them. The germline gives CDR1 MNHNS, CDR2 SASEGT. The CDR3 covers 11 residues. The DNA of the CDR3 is TGTGCCAGCAGTGAACTCTACGAGCAGTACTTC. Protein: CASSELYEQYF.

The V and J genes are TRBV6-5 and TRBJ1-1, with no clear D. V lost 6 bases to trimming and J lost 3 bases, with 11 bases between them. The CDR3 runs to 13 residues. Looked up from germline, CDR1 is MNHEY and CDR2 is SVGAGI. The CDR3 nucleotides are TGTGCCAGCAGGTCGGCGGTGGACACTGAAGCTTTCTTT. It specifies CASRSAVDTEAFF.

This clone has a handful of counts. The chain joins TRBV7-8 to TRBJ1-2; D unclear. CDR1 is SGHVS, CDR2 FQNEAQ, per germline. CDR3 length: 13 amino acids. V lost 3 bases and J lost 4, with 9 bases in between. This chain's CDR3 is CASSLDGTYGYTF. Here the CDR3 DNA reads TGTGCCAGCAGCTTGGACGGTACCTATGGCTACACCTTC.

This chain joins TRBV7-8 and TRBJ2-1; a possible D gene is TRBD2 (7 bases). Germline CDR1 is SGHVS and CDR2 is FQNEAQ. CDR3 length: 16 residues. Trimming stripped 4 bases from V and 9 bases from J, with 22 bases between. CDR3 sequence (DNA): TGTGCCAGCAGCTCCTGGGGGGGCGGGAGAGGCGGTGAGCAGTTCTTC. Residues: CASSSWGGGRGGEQFF.

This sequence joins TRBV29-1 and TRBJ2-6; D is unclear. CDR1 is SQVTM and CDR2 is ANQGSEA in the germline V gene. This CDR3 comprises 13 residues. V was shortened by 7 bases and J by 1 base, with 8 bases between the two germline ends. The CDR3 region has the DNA TGCAGCGCATCGGAATCTGGGGCCAACGTCCTGACTTTC. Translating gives CSASESGANVLTF.

The CDR3 DNA follows: TGCGCCAGCAGCTTTGGCCCCGAGGCAGGGGCCTATGGCTACACCTTC. Translated, it gives CASSFGPEAGAYGYTF. The chain carries TRBV5-1 and TRBJ1-2, with D possibly matching TRBD1 (6 bases). The CDR3 contains 16 residues. V was clipped by 2 bases and J by 4 bases, with 18 bases between them. Germline V gene data show CDR1 as SGHRS and CDR2 as YFSETQ.

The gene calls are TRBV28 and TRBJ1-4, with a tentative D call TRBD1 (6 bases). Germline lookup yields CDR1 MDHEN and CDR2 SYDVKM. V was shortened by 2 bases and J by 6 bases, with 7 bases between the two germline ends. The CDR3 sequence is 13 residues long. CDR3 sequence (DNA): TGTGCCAGCAGTTTAACAGGGTATGAAAAACTGTTTTTT. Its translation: CASSLTGYEKLFF.